This TCR beta chain was profiled in a study of T cell clonotyping in hematopoietic cell transplantation. Findings and caveats of the study: Without cell sorting, CD4 versus CD8 contributions remain unresolved. Higher Inverse Simpson Index values in graft donor and pretransplant recipient predicted broader posttransplant TCR diversity. Pathologically expanded recipient clonotypes increased progressively from day 30 to day 180 as diversity fell. At the given depth, recipient repertoires were over 95% de novo clonotypes.

The CDR3 is 13 amino acids. With 0 bases removed from V and 7 bases from J, the gap between germline ends came to 10 bases. CDR1 SGHDT and CDR2 YYEEEE come from the germline V gene. A note on this clone: Its target is unknown.

Sequencing was performed with immunoSEQ multiplex PCR; in TCRdb, only in-frame clones are kept and a portion is missing. The table includes about 36,000 clones, approximately 89% detected once. This sequence originates from a woman aged 40-49 years in good health. Some clones in this sample may be carry-over from other donors' samples. This chain connects TRBV5-6 to TRBJ1-2; perhaps TRBD1 as D (5 bases). Input material: peripheral blood mononuclear cells. CDR3 protein: CASSLGLRGGYTF. In DNA form, the CDR3 reads TGTGCCAGCAGCTTGGGGTTAAGGGGTGGCTACACCTTC.